This TCR beta chain was obtained from a study of blood T cells in healthy people across ages. Study summary: There was about one barcoded beta molecule captured by template switching per two T cells. Overall study results and limits: A roughly linear fall in TCR beta diversity per million T cells was seen with increasing age.

Then a second PCR, running about 6 to 11 cycles, was carried out with a sample-barcoded 5' primer and a J-beta primer mix. MiXCR, applied by TCRdb to the 5' RACE reads, yields one record per CDR3 protein. The sample holds 850,000 to 1,300,000 distinct CDR3 sequences, 40% to 50% seen once. The study recruited healthy Caucasian donors from Russia who were aged about 6 to 90. Per sample, at least 5.5 micrograms of total RNA were extracted. Many counts were recorded for this clonotype. What it binds is unknown. Germline CDR1 SQVTM, CDR2 ANQGSEA. This CDR3 region has 14 residues. V was clipped by 7 bases and J by 7 bases; unmatched bases: 5.

The material sequenced was blood. The gene calls are TRBV29-1 and TRBJ2-1, with TRBD2 identical over 15 bases. This TCR came from a woman aged 60-75 years in good health. This chain's CDR3 is CSAAGTSGRNEQFF. The CDR3 region has the DNA TGCAGCGCCGCCGGGACTAGCGGGAGGAATGAGCAGTTCTTC.